These 2 T cell receptor beta chains came from one sample sequenced in a study of cytomegalovirus exposure and HLA in healthy donors. The PCR made use of 60 Vbeta and 13 Jbeta primers. Profiled with immunoSEQ multiplex PCR; TCRdb holds only in-frame clones, not every one. The top ten clones hold approximately 2.6% of a sample with around 90,000 clones, 79% of them seen once. Sequencing input: PBMCs. The receptor set was obtained from a man aged 25-45 years in good health and CMV-seronegative.

The chain links TRBV9 to TRBJ2-3, with 8 bases lining up with TRBD2. Germline CDR1 reads SGDLS; CDR2 reads YYNGEE. The trim removed 4 bases at V and 2 bases at J, leaving 6 bases unmatched. The CDR3 covers 15 residues. CDR3 nucleotide sequence: TGTGCCAGCAGCCCCTCAGCGGGGGACACAGATACGCAGTATTTT. Protein product: CASSPSAGDTDTQYF.

V gene TRBV5-8 combines with J gene TRBJ2-1; TRBD1 is a possible D gene (6 bases). V shed 3 bases and J shed 0 bases, with 10 bases lying between them. Germline V lookup: CDR1 SGHTS, CDR2 YDEGEE. The CDR3 runs to 15 residues. DNA of the CDR3: TGTGCCAGCAGCTCTGACAGGTCCTCCTACAATGAGCAGTTCTTC. It is translated as CASSSDRSSYNEQFF.